This TCR beta chain was obtained from a study of CD8+ T cells in alopecia areata. Deletions cut 5 bases from V and 1 base from J, with 20 bases between. Per the germline V gene, CDR1 is SGDLS and CDR2 is YYNGEE. CDR3 length: 17 amino acids. RNA extraction and reverse transcription yielded cDNA as sequencing template. This table comes from immunoSEQ multiplex PCR, and its TCRdb copy is limited to in-frame clones, with some not included. The table has a few hundred thousand clones, roughly two fifths seen once. Indicated treatment: oral pan-JAK inhibitor, 5-10 mg twice daily. This chain connects TRBV9 to TRBJ2-3; possibly TRBD1 for D (5 bases). This sequence originates from a human donor with alopecia areata. The sample was CD4+ T cells sorted from blood, taken at roughly week 30, from a patient treated with tofacitinib. CDR3 sequence (DNA): TGTGCCAGCAGTCCTAGGGGTGACAAGCTAGGCACAGATACGCAGTATTTT. It translates to CASSPRGDKLGTDTQYF.